One and the same sample provided the 11 T cell receptor beta chains below, sequenced in a study of Ad26.COV2.S vaccination and SARS-CoV-2 variants. TCRdb's copy holds only in-frame clones and misses some; the assay was immunoSEQ multiplex PCR. The data show about 400,000 clones, with about 91% seen just once and 1.9% held by the top ten. Stated treatment: 15 to 20 received Ad26.COV2.S at low or high dose, single or two shots; roughly five received placebo; per-sample allocation not given. After the first vaccine or placebo injection, samples were drawn on day 63. The sequencing here drew on peripheral blood, taken in a trial of Ad26.COV2.S vaccine versus placebo. These receptors came from a person aged 18-65 years who received the Ad26.COV2.S COVID-19 vaccine or a placebo.

V and J are TRBV28 and TRBJ2-3, with D possibly matching TRBD1 (6 bases). V lost 6 bases and J 4 bases, leaving 17 bases between the germline ends. The CDR3 consists of 15 residues. Germline V gene lookup returns CDR1 MDHEN and CDR2 SYDVKM. CDR3 residues: CASSLNRDGSDTQYF. The DNA for the CDR3 is TGTGCCAGCAGCCTCAACAGGGATGGGTCAGATACGCAGTATTTT.

The chain joins TRBV5-1 to TRBJ2-7; D is possibly TRBD2 (5 bases). Germline V gene lookup returns CDR1 SGHRS and CDR2 YFSETQ. V dropped 0 bases and J dropped 0 bases, with 7 bases sitting between them. The CDR3 loop spans 14 amino acids. The chain's CDR3 is CASSLVGSSYEQYF. CDR3 coding DNA: TGCGCCAGCAGCTTGGTGGGGAGCTCCTACGAGCAGTACTTC.

Regarding this clone: One end of the junction varies from germline; a read error may be responsible. This chain joins TRBV5-4 and TRBJ1-6; 10 bases are shared with TRBD1. The V gene's germline CDR1 is SGHNT and CDR2 YYREEE (reference sequence). This CDR3 is built from 15 residues. CDR3 sequence reads: CASSRGGTGASVYEF. The CDR3 DNA follows: TGTGCCAGCAGCCGCGGAGGGACAGGGGCGTCGGTATATGAATTT.

The chain links TRBV20-1 to TRBJ2-3; D tentatively reads TRBD1 or TRBD2 (5 bases each). Looked up from germline, CDR1 is DFQATT and CDR2 is SNEGSKA (reference sequence). The CDR3 runs to 16 residues. V was pared by 3 bases and J by 1 base, with 17 bases between. The CDR3 spells CSASRGVAGGTDTQYF. CDR3 nucleotide sequence: TGCAGTGCTAGTAGAGGGGTAGCCGGGGGCACAGATACGCAGTATTTT.

This sequence joins TRBV3-1 (or the pseudogene TRBV3-2) and TRBJ1-4; possible D gene TRBD1, 6 bases. This CDR3 has 15 residues. Trimming cost V 4 bases and J 8 bases, with 17 bases left between them. Germline lookup yields CDR1 LGHDT and CDR2 YNNKEL (reference sequence). The CDR3 coding sequence is TGTGCCAGCAGCCCCGGCGGCAGGGGTCGGGAAAAACTGTTTTTT. As protein: CASSPGGRGREKLFF.

The chain is built from TRBV11-3 and TRBJ2-7; D uncertain. Germline V gene data show CDR1 as SGHNT and CDR2 as YENEEA. Trimming left V 6 bases short and J 4 bases short, with 10 bases between. The CDR3 is 12 residues long. CDR3 bases: TGTGCCAGCAGTTCCTCTACGTACGAGCAGTACTTC. The encoded protein is CASSSSTYEQYF.

This sequence joins TRBV9 and TRBJ2-3; 11 bases map to TRBD2. J lost 2 bases, V lost 4 bases, and 3 bases had no gene match. The V gene's germline CDR1 is SGDLS and CDR2 YYNGEE. The CDR3 totals 15 residues. The CDR3 is CASSFSGRDTDTQYF. CDR3 coding DNA: TGTGCCAGCAGCTTTAGCGGGAGGGACACAGATACGCAGTATTTT.

The chain uses TRBV6-5 and TRBJ1-1; D unresolved. The V gene lost 2 bases and the J gene lost 1 base, with 8 bases spanning the gap. Germline V lookup: CDR1 MNHEY, CDR2 SVGAGI. The CDR3 totals 14 residues. CDR3 amino acids: CASSYQERNTEAFF. The CDR3 bases are TGTGCCAGCAGTTACCAAGAGCGGAACACTGAAGCTTTCTTT.

Here the CDR3 reads CASGLVRGTSGTVETQYF. The CDR3 DNA follows: TGTGCTAGTGGTTTGGTCCGGGGGACTAGCGGGACAGTCGAGACCCAGTACTTC. The chain uses TRBV12-5 and TRBJ2-5; TRBD2 agrees at 13 bases. CDR3 length equals 18 residues. V shed 0 bases, J shed 5 bases, and the junction held 9 bases outside the gene matches. The germline V gene encodes CDR1 LGHNT and CDR2 FRNRAP.

The chain has TRBV27 and TRBJ2-2; the D gene is possibly TRBD1 (6 bases). The V gene's germline CDR1 is MNHEY and CDR2 SMNVEV (reference sequence). The CDR3 spans 15 residues. The ends were cut back, 4 bases at V and 3 bases at J, with 12 bases in the middle. The CDR3 loop is CASSYLPGDTGELFF. CDR3 DNA: TGTGCCAGCAGTTACCTCCCAGGGGACACCGGGGAGCTGTTTTTT.

This clone was recorded only once. The rearrangement links TRBV5-1 to TRBJ2-1; D not resolved. V lost 4 bases to trimming and J lost 3 bases, with 8 bases between them. Germline V gene data show CDR1 as SGHRS and CDR2 as YFSETQ. The CDR3 spans 13 residues. The CDR3 DNA reads TGCGCCAGCAGCCCTTGGAGCTACAATGAGCAGTTCTTC. This sequence encodes CASSPWSYNEQFF.